A single sample is the source of the 21 T cell receptor beta chains below, sequenced in a study of blood T cell repertoires in COVID-19. Measured with immunoSEQ multiplex PCR; TCRdb has only the in-frame clones, and not every one. The data hold more than 110,000 clones, with roughly 78% observed a single time. Source material: peripheral blood. Source of these receptors: a man aged 55 to 69 with acute or convalescent COVID-19.

This sequence joins TRBV19 and TRBJ2-1; D may be TRBD1 (5 bases). Germline CDR1 and CDR2: LNHDA and SQIVND (reference sequence). The CDR3 runs to 15 residues. V shed 7 bases and J shed 7 bases, with 20 bases lying between them. CDR3: CASINSGKSRNEQFF. CDR3 nucleotides: TGTGCCAGTATCAACTCAGGGAAGTCTAGGAATGAGCAGTTCTTC.

This chain joins TRBV29-1 and TRBJ2-1; D remains ambiguous. Germline-derived CDR1 and CDR2 are SQVTM and ANQGSEA. The CDR3 loop spans 11 amino acids. V lost 0 bases and J 7 bases, leaving 4 bases between the germline ends. CDR3 sequence (DNA): TGCAGCGTTGAAGAGCGGAATGAGCAGTTCTTC. The encoded protein is CSVEERNEQFF.

The chain employs TRBV3-1 (or the pseudogene TRBV3-2) and TRBJ1-6, with D possibly being TRBD1 (6 bases). The CDR3 runs 15 residues. The germline V gene encodes CDR1 LGHDT and CDR2 YNNKEL (reference sequence). The V and J ends lost 3 bases and 7 bases respectively, with 13 bases between them. The CDR3 sequence: CASSQARGPNSPLHF. The CDR3 DNA reads as TGTGCCAGCAGCCAGGCCAGGGGCCCAAATTCACCCCTCCACTTT.

The V gene is TRBV6-5, the J gene TRBJ2-2, with D maybe TRBD2 (6 bases). V was cut by 9 bases and J by 4 bases, with 15 bases left in between. Looked up from germline, CDR1 is MNHEY and CDR2 is SVGAGI. This CDR3 is 14 amino acids long. The CDR3 DNA reads as TGTGCCAGTCGGGGGAGCGGGCGCACCGGGGAGCTGTTTTTT. This encodes CASRGSGRTGELFF.

This clone came up once. The V and J genes are TRBV19 and TRBJ2-1, with D possibly TRBD2 on 6 matching bases. The V and J ends lost 3 bases and 0 bases respectively, with 15 bases between them. This CDR3 is 17 amino acids long. Germline V CDR1 and CDR2: LNHDA, SQIVND (reference sequence). CDR3 region: CASSISTSRISYNEQFF. The CDR3 DNA sequence: TGTGCCAGTAGTATCTCAACTAGCCGAATCTCCTACAATGAGCAGTTCTTC.

V gene TRBV7-6 combines with J gene TRBJ2-7; tentative D call: TRBD2 (6 bases). Germline assignment: CDR1 SGHVS and CDR2 FNYEAQ. This CDR3 comprises 13 residues. Deletions cut 5 bases from V and 6 bases from J, with 14 bases between. The CDR3 DNA reads as TGTGCCAGCAGCGGCGGGGAAGTCGGCGAGCAGTACTTC. Its protein product is CASSGGEVGEQYF.

V usage is TRBV28 and J usage is TRBJ1-2, with D maybe TRBD1 (5 bases). Germline CDR1 is MDHEN and CDR2 is SYDVKM. This CDR3 has 12 residues. The ends were cut back, 4 bases at V and 3 bases at J, with 6 bases in the middle. The chain's CDR3 is CASSSQDYGYTF. Written as DNA, the CDR3 is TGTGCCAGCAGTTCACAGGACTATGGCTACACCTTC.

This clone was counted at least ten times. The J gene is TRBJ1-4, the V gene TRBV12-3 or TRBV12-4, with 7 nucleotides matching TRBD1. V was clipped by 7 bases and J by 4 bases; unmatched bases: 3. The CDR3 covers 13 residues. The CDR3 coding sequence is TGTGCCAGCAATCAGGGGGGTAATGAAAAACTGTTTTTT. It encodes CASNQGGNEKLFF.

The chain links TRBV2 to TRBJ2-2; TRBD2 matches 14 bases. V lost 8 bases, J lost 4 bases, and 6 bases stayed unmatched. CDR1 is SNHLY and CDR2 is FYNNEI in the germline V gene. The CDR3 loop spans 16 amino acids. The CDR3 sequence: CASAPGLAGVTGELFF. DNA for the CDR3: TGTGCCAGCGCCCCGGGACTAGCGGGAGTCACCGGGGAGCTGTTTTTT.

This clone was observed a handful of times. This sequence joins TRBV19 and TRBJ1-5, with 8 bases identical to TRBD1. This CDR3 has 15 residues. Trimming removed 3 bases from V and 7 bases from J; junction bases left unmatched: 8. In germline, CDR1 is LNHDA, CDR2 SQIVND (reference sequence). DNA of the CDR3: TGTGCCAGTAGTATCGAGGGACAGGCCGAACAGCCCCAGCATTTT. It specifies CASSIEGQAEQPQHF.

The chain has TRBV6-5 and TRBJ1-2; maybe TRBD1 (6 bases). The germline CDR1 and CDR2 sequences are MNHEY and SVGAGI. The CDR3 consists of 14 residues. The germline V and J ends were trimmed by 6 bases and 2 bases, with 13 bases remaining between them. The DNA for the CDR3 is TGTGCCAGCAGAGTAGGGGGGGGAAACTATGGCTACACCTTC. Its protein is CASRVGGGNYGYTF.

This chain joins TRBV5-1 and TRBJ2-7; 11 bases agree with TRBD1. CDR1 is SGHRS and CDR2 is YFSETQ in the germline V gene. The V gene end was trimmed by 0 bases and the J gene end by 3 bases; junction bases not matched to a gene: 2. The CDR3 is made up of 15 amino acids. Here the CDR3 DNA reads TGCGCCAGCAGCTTGGGGACAGGGGGCGTCTACGAGCAGTACTTC. This codes for CASSLGTGGVYEQYF.

The chain employs TRBV3-1 (or the pseudogene TRBV3-2) and TRBJ2-7, with TRBD2 matching over 12 bases. V lost 3 bases, J lost 4 bases, and 1 base stayed unmatched. Germline assignment: CDR1 LGHDT and CDR2 YNNKEL (reference sequence). CDR3 length equals 14 residues. Here the CDR3 reads CASSHGTSGYEQYF. As DNA, the CDR3 is TGTGCCAGCAGCCACGGGACTAGCGGGTACGAGCAGTACTTC.

This sequence joins TRBV27 and TRBJ2-3; no clear D. Germline V gene data show CDR1 as MNHEY and CDR2 as SMNVEV (reference sequence). The CDR3 loop spans 15 amino acids. The V and J ends lost 1 base and 2 bases respectively, with 10 bases between them. The CDR3 loop is CASSLWSEYTDTQYF. The CDR3, as DNA: TGTGCCAGCAGTTTATGGTCGGAGTACACAGATACGCAGTATTTT.

The chain joins TRBV4-3 to TRBJ2-1; possible D gene TRBD1, 6 bases. V shed 0 bases and J shed 7 bases, with 13 bases lying between them. The CDR3 is 15 amino acids. Germline CDR1 LGHNA, CDR2 YSLEER. CDR3 in DNA: TGCGCCAGCAGCCAAGAGTACAGGGTAGTAAATGAGCAGTTCTTC. Protein: CASSQEYRVVNEQFF.

The chain recombines TRBV18 with TRBJ1-5; 10 nucleotides line up with TRBD1. CDR3 length equals 15 residues. V lost 6 bases to trimming and J lost 6 bases; unmatched junction nucleotides: 8. CDR1 and CDR2 from the germline V gene are KGHSH and LQKENI. The CDR3 bases are TGTGCCAGCTCCCTAGGAGGACAGGGGGGTCAGCCCCAGCATTTT. Translation gives CASSLGGQGGQPQHF.

V and J are TRBV7-8 and TRBJ2-3, with TRBD2 matching 11 bases. Looked up from germline, CDR1 is SGHVS and CDR2 is FQNEAQ. This CDR3 is 17 amino acids long. Trimming cost V 0 bases and J 7 bases; bases outside gene matches: 9. The CDR3 protein is CASSLASSGRRENTQYF. In DNA, the CDR3 is TGTGCCAGCAGCTTAGCCTCTAGCGGGAGGAGGGAGAATACGCAGTATTTT.

The chain is built from TRBV10-1 and TRBJ1-2; tentatively, D is TRBD1 (5 bases). Trimming took off 9 bases at V and 4 bases at J, with 18 bases between the two ends. The CDR3 runs to 14 residues. Germline V gene data show CDR1 as WNHNN and CDR2 as SYGVQD (reference sequence). The chain's CDR3 is CARPWDSEFYGYTF. The CDR3 nucleotides read TGCGCCAGACCTTGGGACTCGGAGTTCTATGGCTACACCTTC.

This clone was observed a single time. V gene TRBV18 combines with J gene TRBJ2-1; TRBD2 matches at 10 bases. V shed 3 bases, J shed 8 bases, and the junction held 4 bases outside the gene matches. The CDR3 runs 14 residues. Germline V gene lookup returns CDR1 KGHSH and CDR2 LQKENI. CDR3 bases: TGTGCCAGCTCACCGGGACTAGCGAGCCATGAGCAGTTCTTC. It translates to CASSPGLASHEQFF.

This clone has only one observation. This chain links TRBV30 with TRBJ1-6; D may be TRBD1 (5 bases). V was cut by 0 bases and J by 10 bases, with 16 bases left in between. The CDR3 covers 15 residues. Per the germline V gene, CDR1 is GTSNPN and CDR2 is SVGIG (reference sequence). The CDR3 loop is CAWSVSGQGGSPLHF. The CDR3 DNA is TGTGCCTGGAGTGTCTCAGGGCAGGGAGGATCACCCCTCCACTTT.

This clone was counted a single time. This rearrangement joins TRBV28 to TRBJ1-5, with D possibly matching TRBD1 (5 bases). V was cut by 6 bases and J by 9 bases, with 18 bases left in between. CDR1 is MDHEN and CDR2 is SYDVKM in the germline V gene. This CDR3 is built from 14 residues. CDR3 region: CASRGGGAFLPQHF. In DNA form, the CDR3 reads TGTGCCAGCAGGGGTGGCGGGGCCTTCTTGCCCCAGCATTTT.